One T cell receptor beta chain is described in this entry. This clone was seen once. The antigen this receptor binds is unknown. Base qualities are not provided; no much larger clone lies one nucleotide away. The sample is drawn from a study of T cell responses to AZD1222 COVID-19 vaccine (dated by TCRdb to the early 2020s). Regarding the study in general: AZD1222 recipients given second doses at about 4 weeks or at about 12 weeks were pooled, since spike-specific TCR depth and breadth were not found to differ between the two schedules. Trial participants were enrolled into age subgroups of 18-55, 56-69 and 70-plus years, which contained approximately 150, 28 and 58 TCR-sequenced participants, respectively. TCR sequencing covered over 230 trial participants: 200 to 220 given two doses of AZD1222 and 26 given two doses of MenACWY control vaccine.

The time point tag for this specimen amounts to: baseline before first vaccination. The vaccinee samples were drawn from two UK trials, COV001 and COV002, one of which was a single-blind randomized controlled phase 2/3 trial testing AZD1222 (ChAdOx1 nCoV-19) in healthy adults. Trial participant PBMC samples were collected at day 0 and day 28 after the second dose for TCRbeta chain sequencing. The CDR3 regions of human TCRbeta chains were analyzed by immunosequencing. Concerning the study's data processing: TCRs in the repertoires were compared against a reference library of SARS-CoV-2-specific TCRs that had been generated with the MIRA antigen-specificity platform. Breadth was defined as the fraction of unique TCRs that were SARS-CoV-2-associated. Depth was defined as the fraction of total T cells that were SARS-CoV-2-associated. Each spike-specific TCR was assigned to its reactive spike region and to a CD4 or CD8 class using the MIRA data. Log10-transformed breadth and depth values were compared by one-way ANOVA with Sidak's multiple comparisons tests. TCRdb holds this immuneACCESS table with in-frame rearrangements only. Some clones are missing; in checked studies, unresolved V genes explain under half, and the rest has no known cause. V, J and clone size are taken as reported in that table, and D and trimming were inferred from the DNA itself. The table for this sample lists 95,000 to 100,000 clones; about 86% of them were counted only once. Of the sample, 1.2% to 1.5% is held by the ten largest clones.

What the authors observed across the whole study: In the small 56-69-year group, the increase in depth fell short of significance, most likely because of low power. A significant rise in spike-specific TCR breadth and depth was observed after two AZD1222 doses relative to day 0 and relative to MenACWY recipients. Vaccine-associated CD4 TCRs spanned the whole spike protein, with dominant responses in regions 160-218 and 743-854. Because no day 14 peak-response samples were available, the repertoires could be characterized only after the peak T cell response. Most participants were white British and females outnumbered males, and the authors suggested that clonal diversity may have been underestimated. Conclusions about previously exposed vaccinees are limited, since just 5 to 7 AZD1222 recipients were seropositive for SARS-CoV-2 at baseline. Nearly half of unique spike-specific TCRs reportedly recognized epitopes outside regions mutated in the B.1.351 and B.1.1.7 variants.

The CDR3 covers 17 residues, taking in both the cysteine and the phenylalanine. Of all the DNA, just the CDR3 is kept, 51 bases in frame from base 1. Trimming removed 5 bases from V and 3 bases from J, leaving 22 bases between the germline ends. The germline V gene (reference sequence) specifies MNHEY as CDR1 and SMNVEV as CDR2. The starting material was peripheral blood, obtained on day 0 of AZD1222 vaccination. This TCR came from an adult in good health. The rearranged chain carries TRBV27 and TRBJ1-1; TRBD1 is a weak D gene call, 5 bases matching. DNA sequence: TGTGCCAGCAGTGCCCGCTTTACGTGGGGGATCGACACTGAAGCTTTCTTT. Its protein product is CASSARFTWGIDTEAFF.